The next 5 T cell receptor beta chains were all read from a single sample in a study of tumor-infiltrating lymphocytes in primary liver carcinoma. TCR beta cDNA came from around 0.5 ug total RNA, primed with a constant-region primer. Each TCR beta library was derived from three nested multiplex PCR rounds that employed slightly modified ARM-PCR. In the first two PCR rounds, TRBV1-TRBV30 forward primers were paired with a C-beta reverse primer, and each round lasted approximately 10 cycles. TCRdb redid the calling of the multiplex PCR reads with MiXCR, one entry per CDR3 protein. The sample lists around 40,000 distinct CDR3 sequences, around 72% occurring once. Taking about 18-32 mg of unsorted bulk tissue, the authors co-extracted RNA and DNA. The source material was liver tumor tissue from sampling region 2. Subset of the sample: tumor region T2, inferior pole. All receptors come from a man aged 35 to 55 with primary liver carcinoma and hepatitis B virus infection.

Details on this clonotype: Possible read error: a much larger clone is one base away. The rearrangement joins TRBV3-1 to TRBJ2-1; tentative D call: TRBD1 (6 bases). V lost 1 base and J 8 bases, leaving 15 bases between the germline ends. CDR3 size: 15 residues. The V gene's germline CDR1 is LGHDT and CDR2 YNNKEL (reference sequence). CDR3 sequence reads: CASSQVCGAGDEQFF. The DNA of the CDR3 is TGTGCCAGCAGCCAAGTATGTGGGGCAGGGGATGAGCAGTTCTTC.

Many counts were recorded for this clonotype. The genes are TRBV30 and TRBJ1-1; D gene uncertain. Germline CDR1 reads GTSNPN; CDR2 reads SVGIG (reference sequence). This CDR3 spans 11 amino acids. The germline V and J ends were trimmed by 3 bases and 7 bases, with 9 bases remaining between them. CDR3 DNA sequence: TGTGCCTGGAGCCCAACGTATGAAGCTTTCTTT. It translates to CAWSPTYEAFF.

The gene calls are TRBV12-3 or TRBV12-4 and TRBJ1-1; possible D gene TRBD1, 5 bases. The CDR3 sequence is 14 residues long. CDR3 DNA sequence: TGTTCCTGCGGGAGTACAGGTTCGAACACTGAAGCTTTCTTT. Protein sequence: CSCGSTGSNTEAFF.

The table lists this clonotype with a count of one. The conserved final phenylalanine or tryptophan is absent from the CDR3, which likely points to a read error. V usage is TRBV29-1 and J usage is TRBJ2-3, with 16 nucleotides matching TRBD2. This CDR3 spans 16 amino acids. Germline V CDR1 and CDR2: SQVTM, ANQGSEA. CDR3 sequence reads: CSIRGLAGGRADTQYL. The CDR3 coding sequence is TGTAGCATCCGGGGACTAGCGGGAGGGAGGGCAGATACGCAGTATCTT.

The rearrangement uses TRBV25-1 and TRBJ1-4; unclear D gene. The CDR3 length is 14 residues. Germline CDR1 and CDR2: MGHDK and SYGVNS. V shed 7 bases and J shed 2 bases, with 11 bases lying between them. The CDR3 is CASMPEQTNEKLFF. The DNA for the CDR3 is TGTGCCAGCATGCCCGAACAGACTAATGAAAAACTGTTTTTT.